Following are 5 T cell receptor beta chains from one sample sequenced in a study of monozygotic twins with inflammatory bowel disease. TCRdb reanalyzed the 5' RACE reads and collapses them to one entry per CDR3 protein, without DNA. Its table records some 210,000 distinct CDR3 sequences. Sample: blood. The receptors shown here come from a human donor with ulcerative colitis or Crohn's disease, or a healthy co-twin of an affected twin (not recorded which).

V usage is TRBV25-1 and J usage is TRBJ1-4; TCRdb indicates TRBD1, and absent DNA this call remains unverified. The CDR3 consists of 16 residues. Germline V gene lookup returns CDR1 MGHDK and CDR2 SYGVNS. The CDR3 loop is CASSVTWTATNEKLFF.

V is TRBV7-9 and J is TRBJ2-3; the TCRdb D gene call, TRBD1, has no DNA to confirm it. Germline loops: CDR1 SEHNR, CDR2 FQNEAQ (reference sequence). The CDR3 spans 15 residues. CDR3: CASSSPGTPTDTQYF.

J is TRBJ1-2 and V is TRBV7-9; TCRdb designates TRBD1, a call that cannot be tested without DNA. There are 14 residues in the CDR3. The germline CDR1 and CDR2 sequences are SEHNR and FQNEAQ (reference sequence). The CDR3 is CASRGSGAGYGYTF.

The chain links TRBV6-5 to TRBJ1-2. The germline gives CDR1 MNHEY, CDR2 SVGAGI. The CDR3 has 13 residues. CDR3 residues: CASYRRFEGGYTF.

The chain couples TRBV4-1 to TRBJ2-5; the TRBD2 assignment by TCRdb is unverifiable without DNA. The CDR3 sequence is 15 residues long. Germline assignment: CDR1 MGHRA and CDR2 YSYEKL. This chain's CDR3 is CASSQVQRQGETQYF.